The subject of this entry is one T cell receptor beta chain. The repertoire was sequenced with immunoSEQ multiplex PCR; TCRdb's copy has only in-frame clones and lacks some. The repertoire consists of around 60,000 clones, with 95% to 97% occurring once and the leading ten covering approximately 1.2%. This record belongs to a study of cytomegalovirus exposure and HLA in healthy donors. In germline, CDR1 is LNHDA, CDR2 SQIVND (reference sequence). J was trimmed by 2 bases and V by 6 bases; bases with no gene match: 7. The CDR3 is made up of 14 amino acids. The receptor's source is a woman between 18 and 29 years old in good health and CMV-seronegative. This chain links TRBV19 with TRBJ2-7; 7 bases are shared with TRBD2. The sequencing sample was made of PBMCs. The CDR3 DNA follows: TGTGCCAGTAGGCGGGCGGGAGAACCCTACGAGCAGTACTTC. Translating gives CASRRAGEPYEQYF.